Described below is a single T cell receptor (beta chain) sequence and its context. With 60 Vbeta and 13 Jbeta primers, the PCR was carried out. Assay used: immunoSEQ multiplex PCR; TCRdb lists only in-frame clones, some missing. The table shows 35,000 to 50,000 clones, with around two thirds occurring only once. This specimen comes from a study of cytomegalovirus exposure and HLA in healthy donors. Trimming stripped 9 bases from V and 1 base from J, with 12 bases between. This CDR3 contains 13 residues. The germline CDR1 and CDR2 sequences are LGHNT and FRNRAP. Specimen: PBMCs. This TCR was recovered from a human donor in good health. The chain recombines TRBV12-5 with TRBJ1-1, with D perhaps TRBD1 (6 bases). CDR3 amino acids: CASQGHQNTEAFF. The CDR3 DNA is TGTGCTAGCCAGGGACACCAGAACACTGAAGCTTTCTTT.